The entry below gives a single T cell receptor beta chain sequence along with its context. The antigen remains unidentified. This specimen comes from a study of vaccination effects on CD4 cells after COVID-19. Study information: Two convalescent patients each provided a sample, at 16 days and at one week before vaccination. Study-wide findings and caveats: In the late period after vaccination, infection- and vaccine-induced clones contracted markedly.

Repertoires were generated with immunoSEQ multiplex PCR, while TCRdb's copy carries only in-frame clones and drops some. This table holds 45,000 to 60,000 clones, 70% to 80% found once. It was after 10 days of culture that CD4+ T cells were isolated. Between March and December 2020, the person had a SARS-CoV-2 infection that PCR confirmed. The ends lost 6 bases at V and 4 bases at J; junction bases unmatched: 10. This CDR3 contains 15 residues. The germline V gene encodes CDR1 MGHRA and CDR2 YSYEKL. The sequence was collected from a human donor who had a prior SARS-CoV-2 infection. The sample was CD4+ T cells from PBMCs cultured without peptide, taken before COVID-19 vaccination. The V call is TRBV4-1, the J call TRBJ2-5; 8 positions agree with TRBD2. The CDR3 reads CASRGGGAGVETQYF. In nucleotides, the CDR3 is TGCGCCAGCAGAGGAGGAGGAGCGGGGGTAGAGACCCAGTACTTC.